What follows are 6 T cell receptor beta chains derived from one specimen sequenced in a study of OX40 agonist ivuxolimab in advanced cancers. The library was prepared using the immunoSEQ multiplex PCR assay. In TCRdb, the immuneACCESS table is reduced to in-frame sequences with V and J assigned. These tables do not hold every clone; where another copy was compared, an unresolved V gene accounts for under half, and the others remain unexplained. The sample table lists 65,000 to 90,000 clones, about 94% of them with a count of one. The ten largest make up 7.6% of the sample. The sample here was CD4+ or CD8+ T cells sorted from blood, taken in a trial of the OX40 agonist ivuxolimab. These receptors all stem from an adult with an advanced solid tumor such as melanoma, head and neck, liver or kidney cancer.

The chain combines TRBV19 with TRBJ1-1; D is unresolved. CDR3 length: 13 amino acids. V was cut by 4 bases and J by 1 base, with 7 bases left in between. The V gene's germline CDR1 is LNHDA and CDR2 SQIVND (reference sequence). CDR3 amino acids: CASSTGPNTEAFF. The CDR3 coding sequence is TGTGCCAGTAGTACCGGACCGAACACTGAAGCTTTCTTT.

This clone has only a few counts. The V call is TRBV20-1, the J call TRBJ1-5; D is ambiguous. V gave up 5 bases and J gave up 9 bases, with 8 bases separating them. Germline loops: CDR1 DFQATT, CDR2 SNEGSKA (reference sequence). The CDR3 has 10 residues. CDR3 DNA sequence: TGCAGTGCTGTCCGGGGGCCCCAGCATTTT. Its protein product is CSAVRGPQHF.

The V gene is TRBV13, the J gene TRBJ2-1; 10 bases agree with TRBD1. This CDR3 spans 13 amino acids. Germline-derived CDR1 and CDR2 are PRHDT and FYEKMQ (reference sequence). V lost 8 bases, J lost 7 bases, and 5 bases stayed unmatched. CDR3 in amino acids: CASADRGRNEQFF. CDR3 nucleotide sequence: TGTGCCAGCGCAGACAGGGGGCGAAATGAGCAGTTCTTC. The full variable domain, with the rest looked up from reference TRBV13 and TRBJ2-1, is AAGVIQSPRHLIKEKRETATLKCYPIPRHDTVYWYQQGPGQDPQFLISFYEKMQSDKGSIPDRFSAQQFSDYHSELNMSSLELGDSALYFCASADRGRNEQFFGPGTRLTVL.

The rearrangement joins TRBV9 to TRBJ1-4; 7 nucleotides match TRBD1. J was trimmed by 8 bases and V by 4 bases; bases with no gene match: 5. CDR3 length: 13 residues. The germline gives CDR1 SGDLS, CDR2 YYNGEE. For the CDR3, the DNA is TGTGCCAGCAGCAAGGGGGCAGGGGAAAAACTGTTTTTT. Protein: CASSKGAGEKLFF.

V is TRBV2 and J is TRBJ2-3; 14 nucleotides agree with TRBD2. CDR3 length: 16 amino acids. CDR1 SNHLY and CDR2 FYNNEI come from the germline V gene. J lost 2 bases, V lost 7 bases, and 5 bases had no gene match. The CDR3 sequence is CASKTGLAGATDTQYF. The CDR3 nucleotides are TGTGCCAGCAAGACGGGACTAGCGGGGGCCACAGATACGCAGTATTTT.

This clone is a singleton in its sample. This chain joins TRBV27 and TRBJ2-7, with D possibly TRBD1 on 6 matching bases. The CDR3 is 12 amino acids. V lost 4 bases, J lost 3 bases, and 7 bases lay in between. Germline lookup yields CDR1 MNHEY and CDR2 SMNVEV (reference sequence). The CDR3 here is CASSSDSYEQYF. DNA for the CDR3: TGTGCCAGCAGTTCGGACAGCTACGAGCAGTACTTC.